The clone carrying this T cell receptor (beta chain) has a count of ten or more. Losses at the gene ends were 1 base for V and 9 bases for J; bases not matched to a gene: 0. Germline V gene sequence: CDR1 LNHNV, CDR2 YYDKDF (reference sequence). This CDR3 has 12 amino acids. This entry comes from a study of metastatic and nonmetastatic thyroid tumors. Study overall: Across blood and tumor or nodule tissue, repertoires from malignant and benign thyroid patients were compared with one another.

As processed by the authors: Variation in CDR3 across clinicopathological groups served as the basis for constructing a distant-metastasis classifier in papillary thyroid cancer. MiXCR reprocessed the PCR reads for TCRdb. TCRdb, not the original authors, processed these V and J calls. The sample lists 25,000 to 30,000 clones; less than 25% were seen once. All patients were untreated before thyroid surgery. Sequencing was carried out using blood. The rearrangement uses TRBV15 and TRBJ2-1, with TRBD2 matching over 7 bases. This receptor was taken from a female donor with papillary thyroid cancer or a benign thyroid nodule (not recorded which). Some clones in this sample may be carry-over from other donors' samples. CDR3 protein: CATSRGGGEQFF. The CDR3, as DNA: TGTGCCACCAGCAGAGGGGGGGGTGAGCAGTTCTTC.